The clone carrying this T cell receptor beta chain was detected only once. Which cohort a participant joined came from the clinical history participants gave. Authors' processing steps: Cell counts per sample came from amplifying reference gene primers. Sequencing was performed with immunoSEQ multiplex PCR; in TCRdb, only in-frame clones are kept and a portion is missing. V and J calls and clone size are given by that table; D and trimming were obtained from the DNA. The sample yields nearly 250,000 clones, about nine tenths seen once. The sample comes from a study of blood T cell repertoires in COVID-19. The wider study: COVID-19 samples, acute and convalescent, were from the United States, Italy and Spain. T cells, B-cell-depleted T cells, or PBMCs supplied cDNA or gDNA.

The CDR3 sequence is 15 residues long. J lost 2 bases, V lost 5 bases, and 3 bases had no gene match. The germline gives CDR1 SEHNR, CDR2 FQNEAQ (reference sequence). V and J are TRBV7-9 and TRBJ2-3; 11 bases fit TRBD2. Sequencing input: PBMCs or T cells enriched from blood (not recorded which). The sequence was obtained from a man aged 45-60 years who had been exposed to COVID-19. DNA of the CDR3: TGTGCCAGCAGCGGGACTAGCGGTAACACAGATACGCAGTATTTT. Translation gives CASSGTSGNTDTQYF.